This is a list of T cell receptor beta chains from one sample in a study of CD8 T cells in ankylosing spondylitis. TCRdb analysed the 5' RACE reads with MiXCR anew, one entry per CDR3 protein. The sample includes fewer than 750,000 distinct CDR3 sequences, roughly 19% of them seen just once. The specimen was blood, either unsorted or a sorted T cell fraction (not recorded which). These receptors came from a male donor with ankylosing spondylitis. CDR3s include the opening cysteine and the closing phenylalanine or tryptophan. Clone size is stated in some rows and not others, as once, few, many or a class when expanded.

abundance: few; j_gene: TRBJ1-3; v_gene: TRBV12-3/TRBV12-4; CDR3aa: CASSSHVPSGNTIYF
abundance: few; j_gene: TRBJ2-7; v_gene: TRBV27; CDR3aa: CASSIREGMGSYEQYF
abundance: .; j_gene: TRBJ2-3; v_gene: TRBV7-2; CDR3aa: CASSPETGRDTQYF
abundance: few; j_gene: TRBJ1-1; v_gene: TRBV4-2; CDR3aa: CASSQGTGWEAFF
abundance: .; j_gene: TRBJ2-1; v_gene: TRBV6-5; CDR3aa: CASSYSISGRGEQFF
abundance: few; j_gene: TRBJ1-1; v_gene: TRBV7-9; CDR3aa: CASSLEGPPTEAFF
abundance: few; j_gene: TRBJ2-7; v_gene: TRBV20-1; CDR3aa: CSARDVSGRGQRAYEQYF
abundance: .; j_gene: TRBJ1-4; v_gene: TRBV3-1; CDR3aa: CASSPDRVNEKLFF
abundance: .; j_gene: TRBJ1-4; v_gene: TRBV4-1; CDR3aa: CASRLTGTLSNEKLFF
abundance: few; j_gene: TRBJ2-1; v_gene: TRBV5-1; CDR3aa: CASSLVPTGALTYNEQFF
abundance: .; j_gene: TRBJ1-5; v_gene: TRBV27; CDR3aa: CASTQGGPNQPQHF
abundance: .; j_gene: TRBJ2-1; v_gene: TRBV20-1; CDR3aa: CSASPTSLSYNEQFF
abundance: few; j_gene: TRBJ1-1; v_gene: TRBV7-9; CDR3aa: CASSPYRASIMNTEAFF
abundance: .; j_gene: TRBJ2-7; v_gene: TRBV28; CDR3aa: CASSSPLLRGSEQYF
abundance: .; j_gene: TRBJ2-7; v_gene: TRBV11-2; CDR3aa: CASSLRGHLSYEQYF
abundance: many; j_gene: TRBJ2-6; v_gene: TRBV5-1; CDR3aa: CASSLVGTGANVLTF
abundance: .; j_gene: TRBJ1-4; v_gene: TRBV5-1; CDR3aa: CASSLGQLSMNSNEKLFF